This T cell receptor (beta chain) was found in a study of blood T cell repertoires in COVID-19. Sequencing was performed with immunoSEQ multiplex PCR; in TCRdb, only in-frame clones are kept and a portion is missing. The table shows roughly 200,000 clones, with roughly 85% occurring only once. The specimen sequenced was PBMCs or T cells enriched from blood (not recorded which). This TCR came from a man aged 35-49 years who had recovered from COVID-19.

As DNA, the CDR3 is TGTGCCAGTAGTATGGTGCTAGCGTCCGCAGATACGCAGTATTTT. Translated, it gives CASSMVLASADTQYF. The chain has TRBV19 and TRBJ2-3, with D possibly TRBD2 on 6 matching bases. V was shortened by 3 bases and J by 4 bases, with 14 bases between the two germline ends. The germline V gene has CDR1 LNHDA and CDR2 SQIVND (reference sequence). The length of the CDR3 is 15 residues.